A single sample is the source of the 32 T cell receptor beta chains below, sequenced in a study of OX40 agonist ivuxolimab in advanced cancers. TCRdb keeps only in-frame clones here, not all; method: immunoSEQ multiplex PCR. The sample holds roughly 24,000 clones, just under 80% seen once. This material consisted of CD4+ or CD8+ T cells sorted from blood, taken in a trial of the OX40 agonist ivuxolimab. These TCRs come from an adult with an advanced solid tumor such as melanoma, head and neck, liver or kidney cancer.

The V call is TRBV6-4, the J call TRBJ2-3, with unresolved D. The CDR3 is made up of 14 amino acids. Trimming cost V 3 bases and J 5 bases, with 12 bases left between them. Germline-derived CDR1 and CDR2 are MRHNA and SNTAGT. The CDR3 is CASSERLSEDTQYF. In nucleotides, the CDR3 is TGTGCCAGCAGTGAGCGCCTATCCGAAGATACGCAGTATTTT.

This sequence joins TRBV6-9 and TRBJ2-7; 8 positions match TRBD1. The ends lost 4 bases at V and 0 bases at J; junction bases unmatched: 5. In germline, CDR1 is MNHGY, CDR2 SVAAGI. The CDR3 consists of 15 residues. The CDR3: CASSLQGDSSYEQYF. The CDR3 DNA reads as TGTGCCAGCAGTTTACAGGGGGATAGCTCCTACGAGCAGTACTTC.

V and J are TRBV19 and TRBJ2-3; no reliable D call. Deletions cut 1 base from V and 4 bases from J, with 3 bases between. Germline V gene data show CDR1 as LNHDA and CDR2 as SQIVND (reference sequence). The CDR3 is made up of 12 amino acids. The DNA for the CDR3 is TGTGCCAGTAGTATAGGGCCAGATACGCAGTATTTT. It yields the protein CASSIGPDTQYF.

This sequence joins TRBV27 and TRBJ2-1; D may be TRBD2 (5 bases). The CDR3 is 13 amino acids. V lost 8 bases and J lost 5, with 13 bases in between. Germline-derived CDR1 and CDR2 are MNHEY and SMNVEV (reference sequence). Here the CDR3 reads CASQRVSDNEQFF. The CDR3 region has the DNA TGTGCCAGCCAGAGGGTCTCTGACAATGAGCAGTTCTTC.

The chain links TRBV11-2 to TRBJ2-3, with D unresolved. V lost 1 base and J lost 5, with 4 bases in between. CDR3 length: 12 residues. CDR1 is SGHAT and CDR2 is FQNNGV in the germline V gene. The CDR3 nucleotides read TGTGCCAGCAGCTTAGGGGGAGATACGCAGTATTTT. Translated: CASSLGGDTQYF.

Concerning this clone itself: A far larger clone is off by one base, so a read error is likely. This chain links TRBV25-1 with TRBJ2-7, with D possibly called TRBD1 or TRBD2 (7 bases each). The CDR3 runs to 15 residues. Germline values: CDR1 MGHDK, CDR2 SYGVNS. Trimming removed 4 bases at V and 7 bases at J, with 20 bases between. The CDR3 bases are TGTGCCAGCAGTGTAGGAGCGGGGACAGACAATGAGCAGTACTTC. This gives the protein CASSVGAGTDNEQYF.

CDR3 loop: CATSRSGAQMEGNTIYF. The CDR3 DNA follows: TGTGCCACCAGCAGATCCGGGGCTCAGATGGAAGGAAACACCATATATTTT. The chain uses TRBV15 and TRBJ1-3, with a possible D match to TRBD1 (5 bases). V lost 2 bases and J lost 4, with 18 bases in between. The CDR3 is 17 residues long. CDR1 is LNHNV and CDR2 is YYDKDF in the germline V gene (reference sequence).

The J gene is TRBJ2-3, the V gene TRBV9, with D possibly TRBD2 on 6 matching bases. Between the trimmed V and J ends, which lost 7 bases and 5 bases, there was a span of 20 bases. Germline values: CDR1 SGDLS, CDR2 YYNGEE. The CDR3 is 15 amino acids. DNA of the CDR3: TGTGCCAGCTCCCCGGGACTGGGAGGAGGAGATACGCAGTATTTT. Translated: CASSPGLGGGDTQYF.

This chain joins TRBV10-3 and TRBJ2-7; 7 bases are a match to TRBD1. Germline trimming cut 0 bases from V and 1 base from J; bases unmatched to any gene: 6. The V gene's germline CDR1 is ENHRY and CDR2 SYGVKD. The CDR3 covers 16 residues. The chain's CDR3 is CAISESSQGRSYEQYF. CDR3 nucleotides: TGTGCCATCAGTGAGTCGTCACAGGGGCGATCCTACGAGCAGTACTTC.

This clone was observed a few times. V gene TRBV13 combines with J gene TRBJ2-7; D is undetermined. The germline V gene has CDR1 PRHDT and CDR2 FYEKMQ (reference sequence). The CDR3 runs 12 residues. Trimming took 4 bases from V and 4 from J, leaving 8 bases between them. The CDR3 is CASSSTSYEQYF. The CDR3 bases are TGTGCCAGCAGCTCGACCTCTTACGAGCAGTACTTC. The variable domain in full, with the rest retrieved from reference TRBV13 and TRBJ2-7, is AAGVIQSPRHLIKEKRETATLKCYPIPRHDTVYWYQQGPGQDPQFLISFYEKMQSDKGSIPDRFSAQQFSDYHSELNMSSLELGDSALYFCASSSTSYEQYFGPGTRLTVT.

This clone occurred once. This chain connects TRBV7-9 to TRBJ1-5; 9 bases align to TRBD1. The V and J ends lost 4 bases and 3 bases, in that order; junction bases with no gene match: 4. CDR3 length: 15 amino acids. Germline V CDR1 and CDR2: SEHNR, FQNEAQ (reference sequence). The CDR3 DNA sequence: TGTGCCAGCAGCTCCGGGACAGGGAACAATCAGCCCCAGCATTTT. Its translation is CASSSGTGNNQPQHF.

The chain employs TRBV7-3 and TRBJ2-1; TRBD1 matches at 8 bases. V lost 4 bases to trimming and J lost 9 bases; unmatched junction nucleotides: 11. The CDR3 totals 15 residues. CDR1 is SGHTA and CDR2 is FQGTGA in the germline V gene. CDR3 DNA sequence: TGTGCCAGCAGCTACATTGCTGGACAGGGCTCTGAGCAGTTCTTC. Its translation is CASSYIAGQGSEQFF. The full variable domain, rest sourced from reference TRBV7-3 and TRBJ2-1, is GAGVSQTPSNKVTEKGKYVELRCDPISGHTALYWYRQSLGQGPEFLIYFQGTGAADDSGLPNDRFFAVRPEGSVSTLKIQRTERGDSAVYLCASSYIAGQGSEQFFGPGTRLTVL.

The chain joins TRBV7-6 to TRBJ1-2; D not resolved. CDR1 is SGHVS, CDR2 FNYEAQ, per germline. The CDR3 has 14 amino acids. Between the trimmed V and J ends, which lost 5 bases and 0 bases, there was a span of 10 bases. This CDR3 reads CASSPRGTNYGYTF. The CDR3 DNA reads as TGTGCCAGCAGCCCGAGAGGGACTAACTATGGCTACACCTTC.

The gene calls are TRBV7-9 and TRBJ2-7, with D perhaps matching TRBD2 (6 bases). The V and J ends lost 3 bases and 6 bases respectively, with 12 bases between them. This CDR3 region has 13 residues. Per the germline V gene, CDR1 is SEHNR and CDR2 is FQNEAQ (reference sequence). The CDR3 DNA reads as TGTGCCAGCAGCTTGCGCGGGGATAGCGAGCAGTACTTC. Its translation: CASSLRGDSEQYF.

There are a few counts of this clone. The rearrangement uses TRBV19 and TRBJ1-1, with D unclear. V was shortened by 5 bases and J by 0 bases, with 7 bases between the two germline ends. The length of the CDR3 is 13 residues. Germline CDR1 is LNHDA and CDR2 is SQIVND (reference sequence). CDR3 sequence (DNA): TGTGCCAGTAGTTATACCCTGAACACTGAAGCTTTCTTT. This sequence encodes CASSYTLNTEAFF.

The chain links TRBV19 to TRBJ2-7; D possibly uses TRBD1 or TRBD2 (6 bases each). Trimming took off 6 bases at V and 0 bases at J, with 15 bases between the two ends. The CDR3 runs 15 residues. Germline CDR1 is LNHDA and CDR2 is SQIVND (reference sequence). CDR3 loop: CASRPSGASSYEQYF. The CDR3 coding sequence is TGTGCCAGTAGACCCTCGGGGGCAAGCTCCTACGAGCAGTACTTC.

This CDR3 is CASSLSGTSPLHF. The CDR3 DNA reads TGTGCCAGCAGCTTATCCGGGACTTCACCCCTCCACTTT. The V gene is TRBV7-9, the J gene TRBJ1-6, with a tentative D call TRBD1 (5 bases). V was pared by 2 bases and J by 9 bases, with 8 bases between. Per the germline V gene, CDR1 is SEHNR and CDR2 is FQNEAQ (reference sequence). The CDR3 runs to 13 residues.

This chain connects TRBV6-6 to TRBJ2-1; D tentatively reads TRBD1 or TRBD2 (5 bases each). The CDR3 totals 12 residues. Per the germline V gene, CDR1 is MNHNY and CDR2 is SVGAGI (reference sequence). The V and J ends lost 2 bases and 9 bases respectively, with 8 bases between them. CDR3 in amino acids: CASSYPGSEQFF. The CDR3 nucleotides read TGTGCCAGCAGTTACCCAGGGAGTGAGCAGTTCTTC.

The chain uses TRBV21-1 and TRBJ2-7. TRBV21-1 is flagged as a pseudogene. The CDR3 sequence is 16 residues long. CDR3 amino acids: CASSLPGHPLSYEQYF. The CDR3 DNA is TGTGCCAGCAGCCTCCCGGGGCACCCCCTCTCCTACGAGCAGTACTTC.

This chain uses TRBV2 with TRBJ2-1, with TRBD2 matching 10 bases. V shed 7 bases and J 8 bases; nucleotides not matched to a gene: 8. There are 14 residues in the CDR3. From germline, CDR1 is SNHLY and CDR2 FYNNEI. CDR3 residues: CASMYLAGVDEQFF. The CDR3 coding sequence is TGTGCCAGCATGTATCTAGCGGGAGTGGATGAGCAGTTCTTC.

This chain connects TRBV9 to TRBJ2-1, with 9 bases matching TRBD1. The length of the CDR3 is 13 residues. V shed 2 bases and J 7 bases; nucleotides not matched to a gene: 1. Germline CDR1 SGDLS, CDR2 YYNGEE. Here the CDR3 DNA reads TGTGCCAGCAGCGTCGGACAGGGGAATGAGCAGTTCTTC. It specifies CASSVGQGNEQFF. The full variable domain, with the rest looked up from reference TRBV9 and TRBJ2-1, is DSGVTQTPKHLITATGQRVTLRCSPRSGDLSVYWYQQSLDQGLQFLIQYYNGEERAKGNILERFSAQQFPDLHSELNLSSLELGDSALYFCASSVGQGNEQFFGPGTRLTVL.

This chain uses TRBV5-4 with TRBJ1-1; D is unresolved. Germline V gene data show CDR1 as SGHNT and CDR2 as YYREEE (reference sequence). The germline V and J ends were trimmed by 2 bases and 8 bases, with 13 bases remaining between them. The CDR3 loop spans 13 amino acids. The CDR3 DNA reads TGTGCCAGCAGCTTCGACCTGTCAGAAGAAGCTTTCTTT. It codes for CASSFDLSEEAFF.

The V and J genes are TRBV9 and TRBJ2-7; maybe TRBD1 (6 bases). Looked up from germline, CDR1 is SGDLS and CDR2 is YYNGEE. This CDR3 spans 13 amino acids. V was trimmed by 4 bases and J by 1 base, leaving 9 bases between them. This CDR3 is CASSPGQSYEQYF. The CDR3 DNA sequence: TGTGCCAGCAGCCCAGGACAGTCCTACGAGCAGTACTTC.

The chain joins TRBV11-3 to TRBJ2-7; TRBD2 agrees at 9 bases. Germline V gene lookup returns CDR1 SGHNT and CDR2 YENEEA. Trimming took 3 bases from V and 7 from J; bases not matched to a gene: 7. This CDR3 region has 14 residues. CDR3 sequence (DNA): TGTGCCAGCAGCTTTGGCGGGAGGGCTAGTGAGCAGTACTTC. Encoded protein: CASSFGGRASEQYF.

The chain joins TRBV7-9 to TRBJ2-7, with D possibly matching TRBD1 (7 bases). Germline CDR1 SEHNR, CDR2 FQNEAQ (reference sequence). This CDR3 has 12 amino acids. V shed 6 bases and J shed 7 bases, with 13 bases lying between them. The CDR3 DNA sequence: TGTGCCAGCAGATTGACAGGGAGGGAGCAGTACTTC. As protein: CASRLTGREQYF. Drawing the rest from reference TRBV7-9 and TRBJ2-7, the complete variable domain is DTGVSQNPRHKITKRGQNVTFRCDPISEHNRLYWYRQTLGQGPEFLTYFQNEAQLEKSRLLSDRFSAERPKGSFSTLEIQRTEQGDSAMYLCASRLTGREQYFGPGTRLTVT.

The J gene is TRBJ2-7, the V gene TRBV13, with 8 bases that match TRBD2. V was clipped by 6 bases and J by 3 bases; unmatched bases: 7. From germline, CDR1 is PRHDT and CDR2 FYEKMQ (reference sequence). The CDR3 contains 14 residues. The CDR3 bases are TGTGCCAGCAGATCTCGGGGGGGAGGCTACGAGCAGTACTTC. It codes for CASRSRGGGYEQYF.

V is TRBV28 and J is TRBJ1-2, with D possibly being TRBD1 (5 bases). This CDR3 spans 15 amino acids. V gave up 5 bases and J gave up 0 bases, with 13 bases separating them. Germline CDR1 reads MDHEN; CDR2 reads SYDVKM. The CDR3 DNA is TGTGCCAGCAGTGTGAGGACACGGCCTAACTATGGCTACACCTTC. This encodes CASSVRTRPNYGYTF.

The chain uses TRBV7-8 and TRBJ2-7, with 9 bases that match TRBD2. The J segment lost 2 bases and the V segment lost 6 bases, leaving 5 bases of the junction unmatched. Germline V CDR1 and CDR2: SGHVS, FQNEAQ. The length of the CDR3 is 14 residues. The CDR3 DNA follows: TGTGCCAGCAGGCGACTAGCGGAGGCCTACGAGCAGTACTTC. It specifies CASRRLAEAYEQYF. Full variable domain (rest looked up from reference TRBV7-8 and TRBJ2-7): GAGVSQSPRYKVAKRGQDVALRCDPISGHVSLFWYQQALGQGPEFLTYFQNEAQLDKSGLPSDRFFAERPEGSVSTLKIQRTQQEDSAVYLCASRRLAEAYEQYFGPGTRLTVT.

V and J are TRBV4-3 and TRBJ1-2, with a possible D match to TRBD1 (6 bases). CDR3 length: 15 amino acids. The V and J ends lost 3 bases and 0 bases respectively, with 11 bases between them. Germline values: CDR1 LGHNA, CDR2 YSLEER. The CDR3 DNA sequence: TGCGCCAGCAGCCACACGACAGGATCTAACTATGGCTACACCTTC. The encoded protein is CASSHTTGSNYGYTF.

The chain is built from TRBV19 and TRBJ2-7, with D possibly matching TRBD2 (6 bases). Between the trimmed V and J ends, which lost 5 bases and 4 bases, there was a span of 15 bases. The CDR3 is 14 amino acids. Germline V lookup: CDR1 LNHDA, CDR2 SQIVND (reference sequence). CDR3 sequence (DNA): TGTGCCAGTAGTGGAGTCGGAGGGTGGTACGAGCAGTACTTC. Translating gives CASSGVGGWYEQYF.

This clone was found a few times. The rearrangement links TRBV6-4 to TRBJ2-2; D is unclear. Between the trimmed V and J ends, which lost 5 bases and 6 bases, there was a span of 13 bases. Germline values: CDR1 MRHNA, CDR2 SNTAGT. The CDR3 loop spans 14 amino acids. The CDR3 reads CASSLGSSPGELFF. In nucleotides, the CDR3 is TGTGCCAGCAGTCTGGGTAGCTCTCCCGGGGAGCTGTTTTTT.

The gene calls are TRBV7-3 and TRBJ1-1; 9 bases are shared with TRBD1. This CDR3 is 14 amino acids long. The V segment lost 4 bases and the J segment 4 bases; nucleotides outside the gene matches: 4. Germline CDR1 and CDR2: SGHTA and FQGTGA. For the CDR3, the DNA is TGTGCCAGCAGCTCAATGGGACAGGGCACTGAAGCTTTCTTT. It is translated as CASSSMGQGTEAFF.